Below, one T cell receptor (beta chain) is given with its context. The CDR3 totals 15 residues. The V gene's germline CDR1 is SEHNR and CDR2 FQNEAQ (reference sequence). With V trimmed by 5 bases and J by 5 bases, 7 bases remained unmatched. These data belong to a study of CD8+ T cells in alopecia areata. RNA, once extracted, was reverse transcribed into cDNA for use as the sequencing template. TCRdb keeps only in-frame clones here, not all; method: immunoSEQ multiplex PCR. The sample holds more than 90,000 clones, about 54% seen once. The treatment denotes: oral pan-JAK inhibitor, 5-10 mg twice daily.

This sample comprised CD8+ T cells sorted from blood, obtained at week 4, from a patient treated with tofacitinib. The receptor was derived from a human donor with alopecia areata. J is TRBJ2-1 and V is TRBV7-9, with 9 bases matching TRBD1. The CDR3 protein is CASSLTGGANNEQFF. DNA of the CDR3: TGTGCCAGCAGCCTGACAGGGGGGGCGAACAATGAGCAGTTCTTC.